This TCR beta chain was sequenced for a study of T-cell reconstitution after alpha-beta-depleted transplantation in children. This clonotype appeared a few times. Molecular barcoding with unique molecular identifiers was used for the TCRbeta library. From the PCR reads, TCRdb called clonotypes with MiXCR, one entry per CDR3 protein. The sample shows roughly 500,000 distinct CDR3 sequences, around a third of them seen only once. This material consisted of PBMCs from the stem cell graft donor, taken from the stem cell graft. The clonotype originates from a human donor who donated a stem cell graft to a child with aplastic anemia.

The CDR3, as DNA: TGTGCCAGCAGCCTAAAGGAGGGCTATGGCTACACCTTC. It encodes CASSLKEGYGYTF. This chain connects TRBV27 to TRBJ1-2; unclear D gene. Germline-derived CDR1 and CDR2 are MNHEY and SMNVEV (reference sequence). This CDR3 has 13 residues. Trimming took off 6 bases at V and 4 bases at J, with 12 bases between the two ends.